A selection of T cell receptor beta chains follows, all from one sample in a study of OX40 agonist ivuxolimab in advanced cancers. Using immunoSEQ multiplex PCR, the repertoire was profiled, and TCRdb retains in-frame clones only, with some absent. The data contain 60,000 to 80,000 clones, 84% of them singletons. The sequences come from CD4+ or CD8+ T cells sorted from blood, collected in a trial of the OX40 agonist ivuxolimab. The origin of the receptors is an adult with an advanced solid tumor such as melanoma, head and neck, liver or kidney cancer. Both conserved end residues are part of each CDR3. Each record gives: clone size, D gene, V gene, J gene, CDR3 DNA, CDR3 protein. The D gene is left open where the match is weak. Part of the rows lack a size; the others show once, few, many or a class for expanded clones.

clone size: .; D gene: .; V gene: TRBV6-5; J gene: TRBJ1-1; CDR3 DNA: TGTGCCAGCAGTTACTACGGAGAAACAGGGACGCAAGCTTTCTTT; CDR3 protein: CASSYYGETGTQAFF
clone size: .; D gene: .; V gene: TRBV5-1; J gene: TRBJ1-4; CDR3 DNA: TGCGCCAGCAGGGAGGGCTACACTGAAAAACTGTTTTTT; CDR3 protein: CASREGYTEKLFF
clone size: .; D gene: .; V gene: TRBV5-6; J gene: TRBJ2-1; CDR3 DNA: TGTGCCAGCAGCTTGTGGGGCTCTGAGCAGTTCTTC; CDR3 protein: CASSLWGSEQFF
clone size: .; D gene: .; V gene: TRBV5-4; J gene: TRBJ1-5; CDR3 DNA: TGTGCCAGCAGCCCATTGGGCGGTGGAAGCAATCAGCCCCAGCATTTT; CDR3 protein: CASSPLGGGSNQPQHF
clone size: .; D gene: TRBD2; V gene: TRBV10-3; J gene: TRBJ2-5; CDR3 DNA: TGTGCCATCAGTGAGCCGGGACTAGTTCGTGAGACCCAGTACTTC; CDR3 protein: CAISEPGLVRETQYF
clone size: .; D gene: TRBD2; V gene: TRBV6-6; J gene: TRBJ2-1; CDR3 DNA: TGTGCCAGCAAGGCTAGCGGGGTGAACAATGAGCAGTTCTTC; CDR3 protein: CASKASGVNNEQFF
clone size: .; D gene: .; V gene: TRBV19; J gene: TRBJ1-3; CDR3 DNA: TGTGCCAGTAGTATAATTTCATCGAACACCATATATTTT; CDR3 protein: CASSIISSNTIYF
clone size: .; D gene: .; V gene: TRBV7-2; J gene: TRBJ2-7; CDR3 DNA: TGTGCCAGCAGCCCCGTTTCTGGGGGCCTCTACGAGCAGTACTTC; CDR3 protein: CASSPVSGGLYEQYF
clone size: .; D gene: .; V gene: TRBV6-6; J gene: TRBJ1-1; CDR3 DNA: TGTGCCAGCTTATATCAGGGTTCTGGGGGCACTGAAGCTTTCTTT; CDR3 protein: CASLYQGSGGTEAFF
clone size: .; D gene: .; V gene: TRBV18; J gene: TRBJ1-1; CDR3 DNA: TGTGCCAGCTCACCACCAGCTAGGCTGAACACTGAAGCTTTCTTT; CDR3 protein: CASSPPARLNTEAFF
clone size: once; D gene: .; V gene: TRBV5-1; J gene: TRBJ1-2; CDR3 DNA: TGCGCCAGCAGCCTCGGACCTAACTATGGCTACACCTTC; CDR3 protein: CASSLGPNYGYTF
clone size: .; D gene: .; V gene: TRBV6-1; J gene: TRBJ1-1; CDR3 DNA: TGTGCCAGCAGCCTCGACACTAACACTGAAGCTTTCTTT; CDR3 protein: CASSLDTNTEAFF
clone size: .; D gene: .; V gene: TRBV7-9; J gene: TRBJ1-1; CDR3 DNA: TGTGCCAGCAGCCTGGCCGGGACTTTGAACACTGAAGCTTTCTTT; CDR3 protein: CASSLAGTLNTEAFF
clone size: .; D gene: .; V gene: TRBV7-9; J gene: TRBJ1-6; CDR3 DNA: TGTGCCAGCAGCTTAGAGATCTCACCCCTCCACTTT; CDR3 protein: CASSLEISPLHF
clone size: .; D gene: .; V gene: TRBV10-3; J gene: TRBJ1-2; CDR3 DNA: TGTGCCATCAGTGAGTCCTCGGCAGGCTCGGATGGCTACACCTTC; CDR3 protein: CAISESSAGSDGYTF
clone size: .; D gene: TRBD1; V gene: TRBV29-1; J gene: TRBJ1-3; CDR3 DNA: TGCAGCGGGGGACAGGGTTTTGGAAACACCATATATTTT; CDR3 protein: CSGGQGFGNTIYF
clone size: .; D gene: TRBD1; V gene: TRBV9; J gene: TRBJ1-2; CDR3 DNA: TGTGCCAGCAGCGTAGAGGGACAGGGCTTCTATGGCTACACCTTC; CDR3 protein: CASSVEGQGFYGYTF
clone size: .; D gene: .; V gene: TRBV29-1; J gene: TRBJ1-5; CDR3 DNA: TGCAGCGTTGGGGAGAGGAATCAGCCCCAGCATTTT; CDR3 protein: CSVGERNQPQHF
clone size: .; D gene: .; V gene: TRBV11-3; J gene: TRBJ2-1; CDR3 DNA: TGTGCCAGCAGCTTAGGGACGAGGGATCACAATGAGCAGTTCTTC; CDR3 protein: CASSLGTRDHNEQFF
clone size: once; D gene: TRBD1; V gene: TRBV7-2; J gene: TRBJ1-3; CDR3 DNA: TGTGCCAGCAGCCAGGGACAGCCTTCTGGAAACACCATATATTTT; CDR3 protein: CASSQGQPSGNTIYF
clone size: .; D gene: .; V gene: TRBV5-1; J gene: TRBJ1-5; CDR3 DNA: TGCGCCAGCAGCTTTGGAGATTACAGCAATCAGCCCCAGCATTTT; CDR3 protein: CASSFGDYSNQPQHF
clone size: .; D gene: .; V gene: TRBV5-1; J gene: TRBJ1-3; CDR3 DNA: TGCGCCAGCAGCTTGGGGTTGGCGTCTGGAAACACCATATATTTT; CDR3 protein: CASSLGLASGNTIYF
clone size: .; D gene: TRBD2; V gene: TRBV27; J gene: TRBJ2-1; CDR3 DNA: TGTGCCAGCACCCCGTCTCTAGCGGGTTACAATGAGCAGTTCTTC; CDR3 protein: CASTPSLAGYNEQFF
clone size: .; D gene: .; V gene: TRBV7-9; J gene: TRBJ1-2; CDR3 DNA: TGTGCCAGCAGCCTCGGTCGGACCTATGGCTACACCTTC; CDR3 protein: CASSLGRTYGYTF
clone size: .; D gene: TRBD2; V gene: TRBV5-4; J gene: TRBJ2-2; CDR3 DNA: TGTGCCAGCAGCTTGTTATACGGGGGGGCAACCGGGGAGCTGTTTTTT; CDR3 protein: CASSLLYGGATGELFF
clone size: .; D gene: .; V gene: TRBV15; J gene: TRBJ1-1; CDR3 DNA: TGTGCCACCAGCAGAGGGAACCGGGACGGAGAAGCTTTCTTT; CDR3 protein: CATSRGNRDGEAFF
clone size: .; D gene: .; V gene: TRBV4-3; J gene: TRBJ1-2; CDR3 DNA: TGCGCCAGCAGCCCAGGGGACATCACTAACTATGGCTACACCTTC; CDR3 protein: CASSPGDITNYGYTF
clone size: .; D gene: .; V gene: TRBV5-4; J gene: TRBJ1-1; CDR3 DNA: TGTGCCAGCAGCATTTCCGGGGGGCGGGCTGAAGCTTTCTTT; CDR3 protein: CASSISGGRAEAFF
clone size: once; D gene: .; V gene: TRBV19; J gene: TRBJ2-1; CDR3 DNA: TGTGCCAGTAGTAATAGGCAGGGCCGTTACAATGAGCAGTTCTTC; CDR3 protein: CASSNRQGRYNEQFF
clone size: .; D gene: TRBD1; V gene: TRBV9; J gene: TRBJ2-1; CDR3 DNA: TGTGCCAGCAGCTCCCAGGGGACAGGGGGCAATGAGCAGTTCTTC; CDR3 protein: CASSSQGTGGNEQFF
clone size: medium-sized; D gene: TRBD1; V gene: TRBV11-3; J gene: TRBJ1-5; CDR3 DNA: TGTGCCAGCAGCTTAGAGGGACAGGGCGCGCCGATGCCCCAGCATTTT; CDR3 protein: CASSLEGQGAPMPQHF
clone size: .; D gene: .; V gene: TRBV18; J gene: TRBJ2-1; CDR3 DNA: TGTGCCAGCTCACCAGATGGCCTCAGCTCCTACAATGAGCAGTTCTTC; CDR3 protein: CASSPDGLSSYNEQFF
clone size: .; D gene: TRBD1; V gene: TRBV4-1; J gene: TRBJ2-3; CDR3 DNA: TGCGCCAGCAGCCAAACTAACAGGGGGCTTCGCACAGATACGCAGTATTTT; CDR3 protein: CASSQTNRGLRTDTQYF
clone size: medium-sized; D gene: TRBD1; V gene: TRBV10-3; J gene: TRBJ1-1; CDR3 DNA: TGTGCCATCAGTGAGCAGGGGGCTTATGAAGCTTTCTTT; CDR3 protein: CAISEQGAYEAFF
clone size: .; D gene: .; V gene: TRBV7-2; J gene: TRBJ2-2; CDR3 DNA: TGTGCCAGCACCACGGACGGGAACACCGGGGAGCTGTTTTTT; CDR3 protein: CASTTDGNTGELFF
clone size: .; D gene: .; V gene: TRBV7-2; J gene: TRBJ2-7; CDR3 DNA: TGTGCCAGCAGCTTATTTAGTTACGAGCAGTACTTC; CDR3 protein: CASSLFSYEQYF
clone size: .; D gene: .; V gene: TRBV7-2; J gene: TRBJ2-2; CDR3 DNA: TGTGCCAGCAGCCCTCCCGGGGTGAGGGGCACCGGGGAGCTGTTTTTT; CDR3 protein: CASSPPGVRGTGELFF
clone size: once; D gene: TRBD1; V gene: TRBV9; J gene: TRBJ2-7; CDR3 DNA: TGTGCCAGCAGCGTAGTAGGGGCAGGGGGCGGCGAGCAGTACTTC; CDR3 protein: CASSVVGAGGGEQYF
clone size: .; D gene: .; V gene: TRBV9; J gene: TRBJ2-1; CDR3 DNA: TGTGCCAGCAGCGTAGAGGCAGGAAGATACAATGAGCAGTTCTTC; CDR3 protein: CASSVEAGRYNEQFF
clone size: .; D gene: TRBD2; V gene: TRBV18; J gene: TRBJ2-3; CDR3 DNA: TGTGCCAGCTCACCTCCTAGCGGGGGAGATACGCAGTATTTT; CDR3 protein: CASSPPSGGDTQYF
clone size: .; D gene: .; V gene: TRBV11-2; J gene: TRBJ2-3; CDR3 DNA: TGTGCCAGCAGCCGCGGGTCAGCCGCCCGCACAGATACGCAGTATTTT; CDR3 protein: CASSRGSAARTDTQYF
clone size: .; D gene: .; V gene: TRBV10-1; J gene: TRBJ2-7; CDR3 DNA: TGCGCCAGCAGTGTTGCAGGAGAGTCGGAGCAGTACTTC; CDR3 protein: CASSVAGESEQYF
clone size: .; D gene: .; V gene: TRBV4-1; J gene: TRBJ2-5; CDR3 DNA: TGCGCCAGCAGTCCCCTTTCGGGAGTGGCCCAGTACTTC; CDR3 protein: CASSPLSGVAQYF
clone size: .; D gene: .; V gene: TRBV6-5; J gene: TRBJ1-1; CDR3 DNA: TGTGCCAGCAGGAGGGACCGTGGACCCCCGACCGCTTTCTTT; CDR3 protein: CASRRDRGPPTAFF
clone size: .; D gene: TRBD1; V gene: TRBV10-3; J gene: TRBJ1-2; CDR3 DNA: TGTGCCACTAGGACGGATTATTTGGACAGGGGTGTTGGCTACACCTTC; CDR3 protein: CATRTDYLDRGVGYTF
clone size: once; D gene: TRBD1; V gene: TRBV18; J gene: TRBJ1-2; CDR3 DNA: TGTGCCAGCTCATCGGACAGGGCGAGTGGCTACACCTTC; CDR3 protein: CASSSDRASGYTF
clone size: .; D gene: .; V gene: TRBV2; J gene: TRBJ1-6; CDR3 DNA: TGTGCCAAAACGCTTGGGGCCGATTCACCCCTCCACTTT; CDR3 protein: CAKTLGADSPLHF
clone size: .; D gene: .; V gene: TRBV11-1; J gene: TRBJ2-7; CDR3 DNA: TGTGCCAGCAGCCCGACCCCAGGGGTTTTGGGCGAGCAGTACTTC; CDR3 protein: CASSPTPGVLGEQYF
clone size: .; D gene: .; V gene: TRBV2; J gene: TRBJ2-3; CDR3 DNA: TGTGCCAGCTGTCTCCTGGACACTTGGGATACGCAGTATTTT; CDR3 protein: CASCLLDTWDTQYF
clone size: .; D gene: TRBD2; V gene: TRBV5-1; J gene: TRBJ2-7; CDR3 DNA: TGCGCCAGCAGCCTTACTAGCGGGGGTCCCTACGAGCAGTACTTC; CDR3 protein: CASSLTSGGPYEQYF
clone size: .; D gene: .; V gene: TRBV10-3; J gene: TRBJ2-3; CDR3 DNA: TGTGCCATCAGTGGCGGTGTCGGGGATACGCAGTATTTT; CDR3 protein: CAISGGVGDTQYF
clone size: .; D gene: TRBD1; V gene: TRBV6-6; J gene: TRBJ2-5; CDR3 DNA: TGTGCCAGCACCACAGGGGTCGAGACCCAGTACTTC; CDR3 protein: CASTTGVETQYF
clone size: .; D gene: .; V gene: TRBV14; J gene: TRBJ1-1; CDR3 DNA: TGTGCCAGCAGCCAAGATCCGGGAAAACGAACCTTGAACACTGAAGCTTTCTTT; CDR3 protein: CASSQDPGKRTLNTEAFF
clone size: .; D gene: .; V gene: TRBV14; J gene: TRBJ2-5; CDR3 DNA: TGTGCCAGCAGCCAAGTTAAGCAGACGCGAATAGAGACCCAGTACTTC; CDR3 protein: CASSQVKQTRIETQYF
clone size: .; D gene: .; V gene: TRBV5-6; J gene: TRBJ1-6; CDR3 DNA: TGTGCCAGCAGCCCGAACGGGGGGTATAATTCACCCCTCCACTTT; CDR3 protein: CASSPNGGYNSPLHF
clone size: .; D gene: .; V gene: TRBV6-1; J gene: TRBJ2-7; CDR3 DNA: TGTGCCAGCCATATAGGAGCCCATGGGGACGAGCGGTACTTC; CDR3 protein: CASHIGAHGDERYF
clone size: .; D gene: TRBD1; V gene: TRBV11-2; J gene: TRBJ2-7; CDR3 DNA: TGTGCCAGCAGCCGAGGGCAGGGGGCCTACGAGCAGTACTTC; CDR3 protein: CASSRGQGAYEQYF
clone size: .; D gene: TRBD1; V gene: TRBV2; J gene: TRBJ1-2; CDR3 DNA: TGTGCCAGCAGTGACCCGCAGGGGGCGGACTATGGCTACACCTTC; CDR3 protein: CASSDPQGADYGYTF
clone size: .; D gene: TRBD1; V gene: TRBV6-5; J gene: TRBJ1-6; CDR3 DNA: TGTGCCAGCAGTTACTCAACAGGGGGCAATGGTTCACCCCTCCACTTT; CDR3 protein: CASSYSTGGNGSPLHF